This TCR beta chain was sequenced during a study of identical twins. The germline V and J ends were trimmed by 0 bases and 6 bases, with 5 bases remaining between them. Germline V gives CDR1 GTSNPN, CDR2 SVGIG (reference sequence). This CDR3 contains 12 residues. Via MiXCR, TCRdb re-called the 5' RACE reads, giving one row per CDR3 protein. Of 650,000 to 750,000 distinct CDR3 sequences in the sample, roughly 20% were seen once. In addition, the sample was reused for a study of T cells expressing NK-cell markers. In that study: The study found these clonotypes also leading the CD3+CD56-NKG2C+ fraction in a few donors.

Sequenced sample: PBMCs. This chain joins TRBV30 and TRBJ2-2; no reliable D call. This clonotype was sampled from a woman under 30 in good health. CDR3 sequence: CAWSVRAGELFF. DNA of the CDR3: TGTGCCTGGAGTGTAAGGGCCGGGGAGCTGTTTTTT.